This T cell receptor beta chain was found in a study of T cell changes during pregnancy in multiple sclerosis. Germline loops: CDR1 MRHNA, CDR2 SNTAGT. This CDR3 comprises 14 residues. The V and J ends lost 4 bases and 1 base respectively, with 8 bases between them. Only a few counts were recorded for this clone. Clones were read by immunoSEQ multiplex PCR, and TCRdb kept only the in-frame ones, dropping some. Seen here are some 59,000 clones, approximately 91% observed once, and the top ten hold 1% to 1.5%. The TCR was taken from a female donor with multiple sclerosis, enrolled in a pregnancy study. Sequences were derived from peripheral blood, sampled in the second trimester of pregnancy. The V and J genes are TRBV6-4 and TRBJ1-5; maybe TRBD1 (5 bases). The CDR3 spells CASSVPGSNQPQHF. The CDR3 bases are TGTGCCAGCAGTGTGCCAGGGAGCAATCAGCCCCAGCATTTT.